Reported below is one T cell receptor (beta chain). The source of the sample is a study of sequential checkpoint blockade in melanoma. The wider study: Maintenance nivolumab came after either treatment sequence.

The method was immunoSEQ multiplex PCR; TCRdb's version includes in-frame clones alone and lacks a portion of them. The table lists about 6,100 clones, less than 50% of them singletons. The germline gives CDR1 SEHNR, CDR2 FQNEAQ (reference sequence). With V trimmed by 5 bases and J by 8 bases, 17 bases remained unmatched. The CDR3 spans 16 residues. Sample treatment: randomized to nivolumab then ipilimumab (arm A) or the reverse (arm B). No patient had prior DNA-damaging chemotherapy. PBMC sorting kept live CD3+CD8+ cells without CD19 or CD56. This clonotype was obtained from a human patient with melanoma. Some clones in this sample may be carry-over from other donors' samples. This material consisted of CD8+ T cells sorted from blood (inferred from file names), taken from a patient given nivolumab and ipilimumab in sequence. The chain recombines TRBV7-9 with TRBJ1-2, with 7 positions matching TRBD1. CDR3 region: CASSGARQGTYRGYTF. CDR3 DNA: TGTGCCAGCAGCGGGGCGAGACAGGGAACCTATAGAGGCTACACCTTC.